This T cell receptor beta chain stems from a study of T cell responses to AZD1222 COVID-19 vaccine. Study results and caveats: Within unmutated variant regions lay the reported targets of nearly half of spike-specific TCRs.

Clones were read by immunoSEQ multiplex PCR, and TCRdb kept only the in-frame ones, dropping some. Among some 180,000 clones listed, over 90% were seen once. The V segment lost 5 bases and the J segment 3 bases; nucleotides outside the gene matches: 3. Germline V CDR1 and CDR2: SGHTA, FQGTGA. The CDR3 extends over 13 amino acids. Notes on this clone: Its antigen is still unknown.

The sequencing used peripheral blood, collected 28 days after the second AZD1222 dose. This chain joins TRBV7-3 and TRBJ1-1; 7 nucleotides line up with TRBD1. This TCR came from an adult who received the AZD1222 COVID-19 vaccine. DNA for the CDR3: TGTGCCAGCAGCGCCGACAGGGACACTGAAGCTTTCTTT. It translates to CASSADRDTEAFF.